This T cell receptor (beta chain) was captured by sequencing in a study of T-cell reconstitution after alpha-beta-depleted transplantation in children. Molecular barcoding with unique molecular identifiers was used for the TCRbeta library. From the PCR reads, TCRdb called clonotypes with MiXCR, one entry per CDR3 protein. The table lists 300,000 to 400,000 distinct CDR3 sequences, more than 10% of them singletons, with 3.5% to 4.5% in the top ten. This receptor was taken from a human donor who donated a stem cell graft to a child with Fanconi anemia. Here the sequenced sample was PBMCs, taken from the stem cell graft.

The chain's CDR3 is CASSSYRDGELFF. The DNA for the CDR3 is TGTGCCAGCAGCTCGTACAGGGATGGGGAGCTGTTTTTT. The V call is TRBV7-2, the J call TRBJ2-2; D is perhaps TRBD1 (6 bases). CDR3 length: 13 residues. V gave up 4 bases and J gave up 8 bases, with 11 bases separating them. CDR1 is SGHTA and CDR2 is FQGNSA in the germline V gene. Looking up the rest from reference TRBV7-2 and TRBJ2-2 gives the full variable domain: GAGVSQSPSNKVTEKGKDVELRCDPISGHTALYWYRQSLGQGLEFLIYFQGNSAPDKSGLPSDRFSAERTGGSVSTLTIQRTQQEDSAVYLCASSSYRDGELFFGEGSRLTVL.